Each of the 30 T cell receptor beta chains below was sequenced from the same sample in a study of chemoradiotherapy in HPV16-positive cancers. TCRdb keeps only in-frame clones here, not all; method: immunoSEQ multiplex PCR. This sample has tens of thousands of clones, with about 86% found just once. Here the sequenced sample was blood, taken from a patient who underwent chemoradiotherapy. These receptors were collected from a human donor with HPV-associated anogenital cancer.

The chain employs TRBV7-3 and TRBJ2-2; unclear D gene. With 5 bases removed from V and 0 bases from J, the gap between germline ends came to 4 bases. The CDR3 has 13 residues. Germline CDR1 is SGHTA and CDR2 is FQGTGA. The CDR3 reads CASSSPNTGELFF. The DNA for the CDR3 is TGTGCCAGCAGCAGCCCGAACACCGGGGAGCTGTTTTTT.

CDR3 DNA: TGTGCCAGCTCACCACCGGGACAGGGGGGAAAGACCCAGTACTTC. It codes for CASSPPGQGGKTQYF. This rearrangement joins TRBV18 to TRBJ2-5; 11 bases are shared with TRBD1. This CDR3 region has 15 residues. Germline V gene sequence: CDR1 KGHSH, CDR2 LQKENI. The V segment lost 0 bases and the J segment 6 bases; nucleotides outside the gene matches: 3.

The chain couples TRBV7-2 to TRBJ2-3, with TRBD2 matching 11 bases. The germline V gene encodes CDR1 SGHTA and CDR2 FQGNSA. The CDR3 loop spans 12 amino acids. With 4 bases clipped from V and 10 bases from J, the junction kept 1 base outside the gene matches. The CDR3 DNA sequence: TGTGCCAGCAGCTGGGGACTAGCGGCGCAGTATTTT. This gives the protein CASSWGLAAQYF.

CDR3 bases: TGTGCCAGCAGTGGGGGGGGCCGGGACAATGAGCAGTTCTTC. Translating gives CASSGGGRDNEQFF. The chain joins TRBV6-4 to TRBJ2-1; the D gene is possibly TRBD2 (7 bases). Germline V lookup: CDR1 MRHNA, CDR2 SNTAGT. The CDR3 is 14 amino acids. Trimming pared 4 bases from V and 5 bases from J, leaving 12 bases between.

There are a few counts of this clone. The chain carries TRBV6-1 and TRBJ1-5, with TRBD1 matching 7 bases. CDR1 is MNHNS and CDR2 is SASEGT in the germline V gene. The J segment lost 1 base and the V segment lost 3 bases, leaving 9 bases of the junction unmatched. The CDR3 consists of 17 residues. CDR3 nucleotides: TGTGCCAGCAGTGACCCGACAGGGATCAAGAGCAATCAGCCCCAGCATTTT. It codes for CASSDPTGIKSNQPQHF.

V and J are TRBV7-2 and TRBJ1-5; D uncertain. The V end was cut by 1 base, the J end by 2 bases, with 9 bases between. There are 15 residues in the CDR3. Germline V gene lookup returns CDR1 SGHTA and CDR2 FQGNSA. CDR3 loop: CASSLVASGNQPQHF. The DNA for the CDR3 is TGTGCCAGCAGCTTAGTGGCTTCTGGCAATCAGCCCCAGCATTTT. Filled out from reference TRBV7-2 and TRBJ1-5, the complete variable domain reads GAGVSQSPSNKVTEKGKDVELRCDPISGHTALYWYRQSLGQGLEFLIYFQGNSAPDKSGLPSDRFSAERTGGSVSTLTIQRTQQEDSAVYLCASSLVASGNQPQHFGDGTRLSIL.

This clone came up once. The chain has TRBV9 and TRBJ1-2; possible D gene TRBD1, 5 bases. This CDR3 has 16 amino acids. CDR1 is SGDLS and CDR2 is YYNGEE in the germline V gene. Trimming shortened V by 0 bases and J by 4 bases, and 16 bases separated the two germline ends. The chain's CDR3 is CASSVGRGRTAYGYTF. The CDR3 region has the DNA TGTGCCAGCAGCGTAGGGAGGGGCCGGACCGCCTATGGCTACACCTTC. Supplemented by reference TRBV9 and TRBJ1-2, the full variable domain reads DSGVTQTPKHLITATGQRVTLRCSPRSGDLSVYWYQQSLDQGLQFLIQYYNGEERAKGNILERFSAQQFPDLHSELNLSSLELGDSALYFCASSVGRGRTAYGYTFGSGTRLTVV.

This chain links TRBV2 with TRBJ1-2; 7 bases map to TRBD1. From germline, CDR1 is SNHLY and CDR2 FYNNEI. The CDR3 sequence is 13 residues long. The ends lost 4 bases at V and 8 bases at J; junction bases unmatched: 7. The CDR3 here is CASSVTGAGGYTF. Written as DNA, the CDR3 is TGTGCCAGCAGTGTCACAGGGGCCGGGGGCTACACCTTC.

The chain has TRBV29-1 and TRBJ2-5, with D unresolved. The germline V and J ends were trimmed by 4 bases and 2 bases, with 11 bases remaining between them. Germline V gives CDR1 SQVTM, CDR2 ANQGSEA. The CDR3 totals 13 residues. The CDR3 sequence: CSVGLVGQETQYF. The CDR3 DNA is TGCAGCGTTGGATTAGTGGGTCAAGAGACCCAGTACTTC.

The J gene is TRBJ2-1, the V gene TRBV6-6; maybe TRBD1 (7 bases). Trimming shortened V by 6 bases and J by 6 bases, and 18 bases separated the two germline ends. CDR1 and CDR2 from the germline V gene are MNHNY and SVGAGI (reference sequence). The CDR3 spans 15 residues. CDR3 region: CASSLGPGGSNEQFF. The CDR3 coding sequence is TGTGCCAGCAGCCTAGGACCAGGGGGGAGCAATGAGCAGTTCTTC.

J is TRBJ2-7 and V is TRBV6-5; 7 bases are a match to TRBD2. Germline CDR1 MNHEY, CDR2 SVGAGI. The CDR3 covers 15 residues. V shed 0 bases and J 4 bases; nucleotides not matched to a gene: 6. Written as DNA, the CDR3 is TGTGCCAGCAGTTACTCGGGGAGGGACGGGTACGAGCAGTACTTC. Amino acids: CASSYSGRDGYEQYF.

The J gene is TRBJ1-2, the V gene TRBV28, with TRBD1 matching 10 bases. This CDR3 is 17 amino acids long. From germline, CDR1 is MDHEN and CDR2 SYDVKM. Unmatched junction bases numbered 16, after V lost 6 bases and J lost 6 bases. Here the CDR3 DNA reads TGTGCCAGCAGACCTCCGGGACAGGGGCCTGTCATCCATGGCTACACCTTC. Translation: CASRPPGQGPVIHGYTF.

V usage is TRBV18 and J usage is TRBJ2-3; 14 nucleotides agree with TRBD2. From germline, CDR1 is KGHSH and CDR2 LQKENI. V lost 3 bases, J lost 6 bases, and 5 bases stayed unmatched. This CDR3 is built from 16 residues. The CDR3 loop reads CASSPGLAGAGDTQYF. The CDR3 bases are TGTGCCAGCTCACCGGGACTAGCGGGGGCCGGGGATACGCAGTATTTT.

This chain uses TRBV6-5 with TRBJ1-1; 7 bases match TRBD1. CDR1 is MNHEY, CDR2 SVGAGI, per germline. The CDR3 extends over 15 amino acids. The V and J ends lost 0 bases and 0 bases, in that order; junction bases with no gene match: 1. DNA of the CDR3: TGTGCCAGCAGTTACTCAGGGGGCTTGAACACTGAAGCTTTCTTT. Its translation is CASSYSGGLNTEAFF.

This clone has just a few counts. The rearrangement links TRBV9 to TRBJ1-2; no reliable D call. CDR1 and CDR2 (germline): SGDLS, YYNGEE. The CDR3 spans 12 residues. Trimming removed 6 bases from V and 2 bases from J, with 8 bases in between. This chain's CDR3 is CASKGSNYGYTF. CDR3 DNA: TGTGCCAGCAAGGGCAGCAACTATGGCTACACCTTC. The variable domain in full, with the rest retrieved from reference TRBV9 and TRBJ1-2, is DSGVTQTPKHLITATGQRVTLRCSPRSGDLSVYWYQQSLDQGLQFLIQYYNGEERAKGNILERFSAQQFPDLHSELNLSSLELGDSALYFCASKGSNYGYTFGSGTRLTVV.

V usage is TRBV7-2 and J usage is TRBJ2-3, with 10 bases identical to TRBD2. Losses at the gene ends were 1 base for V and 0 bases for J; bases not matched to a gene: 4. Germline V gene sequence: CDR1 SGHTA, CDR2 FQGNSA. This CDR3 region has 17 residues. CDR3 sequence reads: CASSLVASGGSTDTQYF. CDR3 in DNA: TGTGCCAGCAGCTTAGTGGCTAGCGGGGGTAGCACAGATACGCAGTATTTT.

This chain connects TRBV6-6 to TRBJ1-5; D unclear. The CDR3 runs 13 residues. Germline V gene data show CDR1 as MNHNY and CDR2 as SVGAGI (reference sequence). With 10 bases removed from V and 6 bases from J, the gap between germline ends came to 16 bases. The CDR3 nucleotides read TGTGCCACTCTCGGGCGCGGAGGTCAGCCCCAGCATTTT. Translating it yields CATLGRGGQPQHF.

The V and J genes are TRBV13 and TRBJ1-2, with a possible D match to TRBD1 (5 bases). Germline-derived CDR1 and CDR2 are PRHDT and FYEKMQ (reference sequence). The CDR3 sequence is 14 residues long. V was pared by 3 bases and J by 4 bases, with 12 bases between. The CDR3 nucleotides are TGTGCCAGCAGCTTTCAGGGTTCAGGCTATGGCTACACCTTC. Protein: CASSFQGSGYGYTF.

This clone was detected once. The chain couples TRBV27 to TRBJ1-1; D is ambiguous. The CDR3 covers 14 residues. CDR1 and CDR2 (germline): MNHEY, SMNVEV (reference sequence). Trimming cost V 6 bases and J 5 bases, with 16 bases left between them. The CDR3 nucleotides read TGTGCCAGCAGGCCGGGTCACGGGCGGACTGAAGCTTTCTTT. Translating it yields CASRPGHGRTEAFF.

This clone was detected once. The gene calls are TRBV7-3 and TRBJ1-1, with D unresolved. Deletions cut 3 bases from V and 4 bases from J, with 15 bases between. This CDR3 region has 15 residues. Germline assignment: CDR1 SGHTA and CDR2 FQGTGA. CDR3 in DNA: TGTGCCAGCAGCTTCGACGGCAGTTTCCGCACTGAAGCTTTCTTT. Residues: CASSFDGSFRTEAFF. The complete variable domain, with remaining parts taken from reference TRBV7-3 and TRBJ1-1, reads GAGVSQTPSNKVTEKGKYVELRCDPISGHTALYWYRQSLGQGPEFLIYFQGTGAADDSGLPNDRFFAVRPEGSVSTLKIQRTERGDSAVYLCASSFDGSFRTEAFFGQGTRLTVV.

The V call is TRBV28, the J call TRBJ1-2; tentative D call: TRBD1 (5 bases). CDR1 is MDHEN, CDR2 SYDVKM, per germline. The V gene lost 4 bases and the J gene lost 5 bases, with 14 bases spanning the gap. The CDR3 contains 14 residues. Here the CDR3 reads CASSSVTTDYGYTF. The CDR3 nucleotides are TGTGCCAGCAGTTCTGTGACGACAGATTATGGCTACACCTTC.

The chain employs TRBV5-6 and TRBJ1-4; the D gene is possibly TRBD1 (5 bases). Trimming took off 0 bases at V and 7 bases at J, with 10 bases between the two ends. The germline V gene encodes CDR1 SGHDT and CDR2 YYEEEE. This CDR3 spans 14 amino acids. Here the CDR3 reads CASSLEGNSEKLFF. The CDR3 DNA sequence: TGTGCCAGCAGCTTGGAGGGGAATAGTGAAAAACTGTTTTTT.

This chain uses TRBV5-5 with TRBJ1-5; D gene unclear. The CDR3 contains 15 residues. The V end was cut by 0 bases, the J end by 0 bases, with 7 bases between. Germline-derived CDR1 and CDR2 are SGHKS and YYEKEE (reference sequence). DNA for the CDR3: TGTGCCAGCAGCTTGGGCGGGAATAGCAATCAGCCCCAGCATTTT. Its protein is CASSLGGNSNQPQHF.

The V and J genes are TRBV10-3 and TRBJ1-1, with 12 bases aligning to TRBD1. Trimming cost V 4 bases and J 5 bases; bases outside gene matches: 5. The CDR3 is 15 amino acids. In germline, CDR1 is ENHRY, CDR2 SYGVKD. CDR3: CAISGGDRGRTEAFF. The CDR3 bases are TGTGCCATCAGTGGGGGGGACAGGGGGCGGACTGAAGCTTTCTTT.

The genes are TRBV5-1 and TRBJ1-6; 9 positions agree with TRBD1. The CDR3 spans 13 residues. The V gene's germline CDR1 is SGHRS and CDR2 YFSETQ. Trimming removed 7 bases from V and 9 bases from J; junction bases left unmatched: 5. The CDR3 loop reads CASRGQGSSPLHF. The CDR3 DNA sequence: TGCGCCAGCCGAGGACAGGGGAGTTCACCCCTCCACTTT.

The gene calls are TRBV7-9 and TRBJ2-1, with 11 bases lining up with TRBD2. CDR1 and CDR2 (germline): SEHNR, FQNEAQ (reference sequence). Germline trimming cut 4 bases from V and 0 bases from J; bases unmatched to any gene: 11. The CDR3 is made up of 19 amino acids. CDR3 loop: CASSSTKTGTSGSYNEQFF. The CDR3 bases are TGTGCCAGCAGCTCTACGAAAACCGGGACTAGCGGCTCCTACAATGAGCAGTTCTTC.

This clone was detected a few times. The chain couples TRBV25-1 to TRBJ2-7; D gene unclear. Between the trimmed V and J ends, which lost 1 base and 4 bases, there was a span of 8 bases. Germline values: CDR1 MGHDK, CDR2 SYGVNS. The CDR3 length is 13 residues. The CDR3 DNA sequence: TGTGCCAGCAGTGAATTTAGTCGTTACGAGCAGTACTTC. It yields the protein CASSEFSRYEQYF.

V and J are TRBV12-5 and TRBJ2-5; D call uncertain. The CDR3 runs to 13 residues. Deletions cut 1 base from V and 5 bases from J, with 8 bases between. Germline CDR1 is LGHNT and CDR2 is FRNRAP. The CDR3 sequence is CASGLGGGETQYF. CDR3 in DNA: TGTGCTAGTGGTTTGGGGGGTGGCGAGACCCAGTACTTC.

As DNA, the CDR3 is TGCGCCAGCAGCTTGAGGACAGGGAACACAGATACGCAGTATTTT. Its translation: CASSLRTGNTDTQYF. This chain links TRBV5-1 with TRBJ2-3; 8 bases align to TRBD1. Per germline, CDR1 SGHRS and CDR2 YFSETQ. The CDR3 extends over 15 amino acids. J was trimmed by 2 bases and V by 1 base; bases with no gene match: 3.

The chain employs TRBV7-2 and TRBJ2-5, with 10 bases lining up with TRBD2. CDR3 length equals 15 residues. Per the germline V gene, CDR1 is SGHTA and CDR2 is FQGNSA. Unmatched junction bases numbered 2, after V lost 4 bases and J lost 0 bases. The CDR3 here is CASSYSGGNQETQYF. For the CDR3, the DNA is TGTGCCAGCAGCTATAGCGGGGGGAACCAAGAGACCCAGTACTTC.